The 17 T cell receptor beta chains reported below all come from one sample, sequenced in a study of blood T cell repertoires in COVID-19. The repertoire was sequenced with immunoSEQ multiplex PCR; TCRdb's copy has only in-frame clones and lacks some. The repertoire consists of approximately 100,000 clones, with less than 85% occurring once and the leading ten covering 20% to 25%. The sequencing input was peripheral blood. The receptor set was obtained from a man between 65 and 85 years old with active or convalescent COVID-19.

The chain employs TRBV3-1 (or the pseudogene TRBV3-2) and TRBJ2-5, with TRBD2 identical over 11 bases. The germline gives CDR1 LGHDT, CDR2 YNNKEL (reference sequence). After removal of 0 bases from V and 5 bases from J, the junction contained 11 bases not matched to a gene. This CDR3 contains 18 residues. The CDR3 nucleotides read TGTGCCAGCAGCCAAGATAGAGAGACTAGCGGGAAGAGGGAGACCCAGTACTTC. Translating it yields CASSQDRETSGKRETQYF.

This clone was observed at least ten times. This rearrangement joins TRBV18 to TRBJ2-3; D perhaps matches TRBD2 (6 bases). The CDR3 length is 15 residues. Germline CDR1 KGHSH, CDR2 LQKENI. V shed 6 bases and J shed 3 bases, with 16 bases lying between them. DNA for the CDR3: TGTGCCAGCTCCCTCGGGGGTTGGGGTACAGATACGCAGTATTTT. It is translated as CASSLGGWGTDTQYF. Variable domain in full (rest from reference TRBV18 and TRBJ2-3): NAGVMQNPRHLVRRRGQEARLRCSPMKGHSHVYWYRQLPEEGLKFMVYLQKENIIDESGMPKERFSAEFPKEGPSILRIQQVVRGDSAAYFCASSLGGWGTDTQYFGPGTRLTVL.

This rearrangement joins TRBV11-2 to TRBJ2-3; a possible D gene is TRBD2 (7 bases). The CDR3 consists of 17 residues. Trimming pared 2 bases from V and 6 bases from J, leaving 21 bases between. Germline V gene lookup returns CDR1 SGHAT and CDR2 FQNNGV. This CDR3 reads CASSLIGSGGPLDTQYF. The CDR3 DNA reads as TGTGCCAGCAGCTTAATAGGATCCGGGGGGCCCCTGGATACGCAGTATTTT.

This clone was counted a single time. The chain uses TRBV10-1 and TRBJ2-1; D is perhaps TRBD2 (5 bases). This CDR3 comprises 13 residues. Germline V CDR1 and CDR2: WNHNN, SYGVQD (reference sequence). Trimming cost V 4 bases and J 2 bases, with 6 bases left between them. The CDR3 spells CASSGGTYNEQFF. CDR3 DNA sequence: TGCGCCAGCAGTGGAGGGACCTACAATGAGCAGTTCTTC.

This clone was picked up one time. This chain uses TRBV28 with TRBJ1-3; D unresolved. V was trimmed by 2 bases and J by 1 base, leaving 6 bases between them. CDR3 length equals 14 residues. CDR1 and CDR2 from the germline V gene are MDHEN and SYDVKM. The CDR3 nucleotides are TGTGCCAGCAGTTTAAGGAGATCTGGAAACACCATATATTTT. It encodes CASSLRRSGNTIYF.

This CDR3 is CASSTRETENSPLHF. For the CDR3, the DNA is TGTGCCAGTAGTACCCGGGAGACAGAAAATTCACCCCTCCACTTT. The chain has TRBV19 and TRBJ1-6; D is possibly TRBD1 (5 bases). Germline loops: CDR1 LNHDA, CDR2 SQIVND (reference sequence). The V gene lost 4 bases and the J gene lost 7 bases, with 14 bases spanning the gap. CDR3 length: 15 residues.

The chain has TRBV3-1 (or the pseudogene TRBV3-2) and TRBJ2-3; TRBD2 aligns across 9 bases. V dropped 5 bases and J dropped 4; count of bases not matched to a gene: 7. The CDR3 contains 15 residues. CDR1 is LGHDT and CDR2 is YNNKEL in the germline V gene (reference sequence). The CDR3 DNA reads TGTGCCAGCAGCAAGACTAGCGGACGGGCAGATACGCAGTATTTT. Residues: CASSKTSGRADTQYF.

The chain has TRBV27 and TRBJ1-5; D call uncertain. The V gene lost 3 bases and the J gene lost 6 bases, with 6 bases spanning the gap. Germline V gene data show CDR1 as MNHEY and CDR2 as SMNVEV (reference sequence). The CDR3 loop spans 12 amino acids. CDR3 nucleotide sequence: TGTGCCAGCAGTTTTCTAGGTCAGCCCCAGCATTTT. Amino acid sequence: CASSFLGQPQHF.

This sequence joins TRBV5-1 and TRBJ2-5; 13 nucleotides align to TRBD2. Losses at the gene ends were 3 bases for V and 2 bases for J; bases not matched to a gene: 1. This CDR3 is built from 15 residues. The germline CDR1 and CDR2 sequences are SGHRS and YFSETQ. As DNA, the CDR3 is TGCGCCAGCAGCTGGGGACTAGCGGGACAAGAGACCCAGTACTTC. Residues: CASSWGLAGQETQYF.

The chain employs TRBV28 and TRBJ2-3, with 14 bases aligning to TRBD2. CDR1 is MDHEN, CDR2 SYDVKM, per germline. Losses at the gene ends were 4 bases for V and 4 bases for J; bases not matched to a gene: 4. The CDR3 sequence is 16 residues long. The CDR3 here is CASSSMTSGRADTQYF. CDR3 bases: TGTGCCAGCAGTTCAATGACTAGCGGGAGGGCAGATACGCAGTATTTT.

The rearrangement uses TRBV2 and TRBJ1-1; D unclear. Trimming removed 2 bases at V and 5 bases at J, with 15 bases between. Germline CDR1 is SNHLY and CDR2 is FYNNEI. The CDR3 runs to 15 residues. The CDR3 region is CASSESPGRRTEAFF. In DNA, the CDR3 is TGTGCCAGCAGTGAATCCCCCGGGAGGAGGACTGAAGCTTTCTTT.

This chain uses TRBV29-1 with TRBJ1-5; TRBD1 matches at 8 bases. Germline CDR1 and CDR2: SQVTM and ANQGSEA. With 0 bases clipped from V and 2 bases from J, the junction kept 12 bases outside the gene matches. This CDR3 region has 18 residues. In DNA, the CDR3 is TGCAGCGTTGAAGATCTAGGACAGGGATCCTGTGGCAATCAGCCCCAGCATTTT. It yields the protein CSVEDLGQGSCGNQPQHF.

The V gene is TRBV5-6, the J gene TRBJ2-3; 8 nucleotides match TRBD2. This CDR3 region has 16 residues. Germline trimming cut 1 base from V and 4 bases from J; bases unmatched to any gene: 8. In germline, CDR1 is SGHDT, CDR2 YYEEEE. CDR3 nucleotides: TGTGCCAGCAGCTTGCGAGTTAGCGGGATCGCAGATACGCAGTATTTT. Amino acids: CASSLRVSGIADTQYF.

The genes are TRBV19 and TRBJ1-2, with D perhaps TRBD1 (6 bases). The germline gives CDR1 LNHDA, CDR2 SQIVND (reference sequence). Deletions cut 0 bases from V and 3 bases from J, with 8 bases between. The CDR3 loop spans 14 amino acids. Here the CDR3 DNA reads TGTGCCAGTAGTATAGATAACAGGGACTATGGCTACACCTTC. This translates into CASSIDNRDYGYTF.

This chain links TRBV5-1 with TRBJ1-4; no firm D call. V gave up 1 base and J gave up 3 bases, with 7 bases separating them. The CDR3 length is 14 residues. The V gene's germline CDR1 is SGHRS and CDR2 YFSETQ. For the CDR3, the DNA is TGCGCCAGCAGCTTGACAACATCTAATGAAAAACTGTTTTTT. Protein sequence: CASSLTTSNEKLFF.

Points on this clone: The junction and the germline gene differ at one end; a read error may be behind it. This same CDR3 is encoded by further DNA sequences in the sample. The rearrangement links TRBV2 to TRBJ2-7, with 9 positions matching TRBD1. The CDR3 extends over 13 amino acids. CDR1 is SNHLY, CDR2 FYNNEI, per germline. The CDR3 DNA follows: TGTGCCAGCAGCTCGGACAGGGGTAGCGAGCAGTATTTC. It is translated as CASSSDRGSEQYF.

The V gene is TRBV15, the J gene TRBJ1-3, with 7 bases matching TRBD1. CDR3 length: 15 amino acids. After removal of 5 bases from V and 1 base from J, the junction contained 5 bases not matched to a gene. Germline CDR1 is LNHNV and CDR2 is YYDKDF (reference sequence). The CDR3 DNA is TGTGCCACCAGCTTAGCGACAGGGTCTGGAAACACCATATATTTT. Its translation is CATSLATGSGNTIYF.